This TCR beta chain is drawn from a study of CD8+ T cells in alopecia areata. Germline V gene lookup returns CDR1 SGDLS and CDR2 YYNGEE. Trimming removed 4 bases at V and 8 bases at J, with 19 bases between. The CDR3 spans 15 residues. Sequencing relied on a cDNA template that was reverse transcribed from extracted RNA. The data were produced by immunoSEQ multiplex PCR, yet TCRdb's version contains in-frame clones alone and is incomplete. Of under 300,000 clones listed, 67% are singletons. The rearrangement links TRBV9 to TRBJ1-5; D possibly corresponds to TRBD1 (5 bases). This TCR came from a human donor with alopecia areata. The sample consisted of CD4+ T cells sorted from blood, taken at week 0. CDR3 in amino acids: CASSPMGQGAEPQHF. DNA for the CDR3: TGTGCCAGCAGCCCCATGGGGCAGGGCGCAGAGCCCCAGCATTTT.